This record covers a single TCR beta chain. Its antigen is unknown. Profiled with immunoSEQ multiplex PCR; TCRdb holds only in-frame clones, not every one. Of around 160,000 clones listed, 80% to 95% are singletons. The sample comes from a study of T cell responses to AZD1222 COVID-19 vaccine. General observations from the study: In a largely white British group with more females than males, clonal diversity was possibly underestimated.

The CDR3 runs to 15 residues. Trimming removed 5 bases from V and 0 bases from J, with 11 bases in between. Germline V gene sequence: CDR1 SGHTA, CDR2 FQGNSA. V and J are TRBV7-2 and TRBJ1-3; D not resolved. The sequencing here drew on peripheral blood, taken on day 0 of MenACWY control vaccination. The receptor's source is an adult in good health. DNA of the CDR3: TGTGCCAGCAGCCAAGGCCAGAGCTCTGGAAACACCATATATTTT. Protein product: CASSQGQSSGNTIYF.